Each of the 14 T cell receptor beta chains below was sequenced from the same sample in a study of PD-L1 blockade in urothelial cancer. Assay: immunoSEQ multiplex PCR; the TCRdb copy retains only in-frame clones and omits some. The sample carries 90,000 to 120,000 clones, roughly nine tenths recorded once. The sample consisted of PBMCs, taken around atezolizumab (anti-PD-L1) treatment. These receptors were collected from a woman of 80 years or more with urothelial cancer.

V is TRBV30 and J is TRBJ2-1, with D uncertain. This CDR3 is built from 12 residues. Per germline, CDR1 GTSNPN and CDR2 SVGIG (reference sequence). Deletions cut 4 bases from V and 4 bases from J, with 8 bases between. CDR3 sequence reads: CAWTREYNEQFF. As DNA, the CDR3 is TGTGCCTGGACGAGAGAATACAATGAGCAGTTCTTC.

The CDR3 DNA is TGTGCCAGCAGTCCGACGGGAGGGCCTACCGAGCAGTACTTC. Amino acid sequence: CASSPTGGPTEQYF. The chain has TRBV27 and TRBJ2-7, with 8 bases lining up with TRBD2. The length of the CDR3 is 14 residues. With V trimmed by 5 bases and J by 6 bases, 9 bases remained unmatched. The germline gives CDR1 MNHEY, CDR2 SMNVEV (reference sequence).

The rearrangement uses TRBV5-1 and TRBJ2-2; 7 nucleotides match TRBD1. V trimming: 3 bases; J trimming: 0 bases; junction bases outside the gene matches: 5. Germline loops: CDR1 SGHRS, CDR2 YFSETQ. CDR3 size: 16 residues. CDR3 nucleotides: TGCGCCAGCAGCTCGTTCGACAGGGCGAACACCGGGGAGCTGTTTTTT. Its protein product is CASSSFDRANTGELFF.

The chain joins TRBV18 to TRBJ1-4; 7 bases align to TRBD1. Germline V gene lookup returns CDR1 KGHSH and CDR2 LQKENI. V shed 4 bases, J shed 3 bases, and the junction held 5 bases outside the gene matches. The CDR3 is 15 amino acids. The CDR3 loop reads CASSQTGTANEKLFF. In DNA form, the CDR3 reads TGTGCCAGCTCACAAACCGGGACAGCTAATGAAAAACTGTTTTTT.

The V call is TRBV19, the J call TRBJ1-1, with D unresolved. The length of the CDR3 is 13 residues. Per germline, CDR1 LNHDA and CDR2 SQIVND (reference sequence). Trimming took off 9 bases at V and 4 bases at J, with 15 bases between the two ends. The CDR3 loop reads CARTDDTLTEAFF. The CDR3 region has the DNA TGTGCCAGGACCGATGACACTCTCACTGAAGCTTTCTTT.

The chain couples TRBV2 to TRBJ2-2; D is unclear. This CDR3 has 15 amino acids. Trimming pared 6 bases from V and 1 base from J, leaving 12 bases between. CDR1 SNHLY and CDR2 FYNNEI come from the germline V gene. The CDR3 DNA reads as TGTGCCAGCAGAAACGGCCTAGTGAACACCGGGGAGCTGTTTTTT. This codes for CASRNGLVNTGELFF.

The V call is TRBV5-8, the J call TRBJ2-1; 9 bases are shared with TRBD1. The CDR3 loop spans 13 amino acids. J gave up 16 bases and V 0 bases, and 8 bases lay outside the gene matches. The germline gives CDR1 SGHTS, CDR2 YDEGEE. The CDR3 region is CASSLVRDRVDFF. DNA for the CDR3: TGTGCCAGCAGCTTGGTGCGGGACAGGGTGGATTTCTTC. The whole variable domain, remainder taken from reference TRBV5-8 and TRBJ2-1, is EAGVTQSPTHLIKTRGQQATLRCSPISGHTSVYWYQQALGLGLQFLLWYDEGEERNRGNFPPRFSGRQFPNYSSELNVNALELEDSALYLCASSLVRDRVDFFGPGTRLTVL.

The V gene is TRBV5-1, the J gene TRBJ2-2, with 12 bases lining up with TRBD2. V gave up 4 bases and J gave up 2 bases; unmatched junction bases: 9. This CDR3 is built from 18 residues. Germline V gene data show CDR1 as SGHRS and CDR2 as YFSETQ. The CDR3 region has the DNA TGCGCCAGCAGCCTATGGACTAGCGGGGCTAGTAACACCGGGGAGCTGTTTTTT. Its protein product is CASSLWTSGASNTGELFF.

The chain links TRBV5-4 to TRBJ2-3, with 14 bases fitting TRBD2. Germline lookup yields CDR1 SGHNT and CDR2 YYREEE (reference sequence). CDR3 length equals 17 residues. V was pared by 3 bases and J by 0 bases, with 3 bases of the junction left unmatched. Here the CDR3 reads CASSWGTSGRSTDTQYF. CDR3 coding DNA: TGTGCCAGCAGCTGGGGGACTAGCGGGAGAAGCACAGATACGCAGTATTTT.

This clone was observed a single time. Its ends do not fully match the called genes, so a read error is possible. The DNA of the CDR3 is TGCGCCAGTAGTGTAGGAGGGAGCTCCTACGAGCAGTACTTC. Protein sequence: CASSVGGSSYEQYF. The chain recombines TRBV10-1 with TRBJ2-7; a weak D match, TRBD2 (6 bases). The CDR3 contains 14 residues. Germline assignment: CDR1 WNHNN and CDR2 SYGVQD (reference sequence).

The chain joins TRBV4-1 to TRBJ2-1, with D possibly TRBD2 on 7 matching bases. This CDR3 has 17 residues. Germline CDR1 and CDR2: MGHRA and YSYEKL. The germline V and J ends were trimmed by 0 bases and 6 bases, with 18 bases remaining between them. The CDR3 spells CASSQEWGREFRNEQFF. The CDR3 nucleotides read TGCGCCAGCAGCCAAGAGTGGGGGCGGGAGTTCCGCAATGAGCAGTTCTTC.

The CDR3 nucleotides read TGCGCCAGCAGCTCCGACTTCTACGAGCAGTACTTC. This translates into CASSSDFYEQYF. This sequence joins TRBV5-1 and TRBJ2-7; unclear D gene. The CDR3 is 12 amino acids. Trimming took off 3 bases at V and 3 bases at J, with 7 bases between the two ends. CDR1 is SGHRS and CDR2 is YFSETQ in the germline V gene.

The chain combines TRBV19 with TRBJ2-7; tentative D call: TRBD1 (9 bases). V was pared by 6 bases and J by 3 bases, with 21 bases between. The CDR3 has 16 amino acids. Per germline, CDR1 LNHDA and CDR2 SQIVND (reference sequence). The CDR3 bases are TGTGCCAGTAGGAGCGGGGGCACAGGGGGCATCTACGAGCAGTACTTC. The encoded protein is CASRSGGTGGIYEQYF.

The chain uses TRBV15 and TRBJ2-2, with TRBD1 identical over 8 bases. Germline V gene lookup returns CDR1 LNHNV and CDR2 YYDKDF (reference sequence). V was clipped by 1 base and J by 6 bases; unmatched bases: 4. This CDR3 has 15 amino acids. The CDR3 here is CATSRGQGWSGELFF. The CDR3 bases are TGTGCCACCAGCAGAGGACAGGGGTGGTCCGGGGAGCTGTTTTTT.